The subject of this entry is one TCR beta chain. The data are from a study of blood T cell repertoires in COVID-19. Overall study: The samples span acute and convalescent COVID-19 from the United States, Italy and Spain. The cDNA or gDNA used as material had been derived from T cells, B-cell-depleted T cells, or PBMCs.

The V end was cut by 4 bases, the J end by 3 bases, with 10 bases between. This CDR3 is built from 14 residues. Germline values: CDR1 SGHAT, CDR2 FQNNGV. Authors' methods: Reference gene primer amplification yielded estimated nucleated cell counts. This table comes from immunoSEQ multiplex PCR, and its TCRdb copy is limited to in-frame clones, with some not included. D and trimming come from the DNA, and the V and J calls and clone size come from that table. The table lists tens of thousands of clones, around 80% of them singletons. This chain uses TRBV11-2 with TRBJ1-3; D perhaps matches TRBD1 (5 bases). The source of this sequence is a woman aged 55-75 years with acute or convalescent COVID-19. The sample comprised peripheral blood. CDR3 residues: CASSSTGIGNTIYF. The CDR3 nucleotides are TGTGCCAGCAGCTCCACAGGAATTGGAAACACCATATATTTT.